These 3 T cell receptor beta chains were sequenced from one sample in a study of blood T cell repertoires in COVID-19. Sequenced by immunoSEQ multiplex PCR; TCRdb stores in-frame clones only, minus some. The sample lists 350,000 to 400,000 clones; around 91% were seen once. Sequencing was carried out using PBMCs or T cells enriched from blood (not recorded which). The receptor source for this set is a man between 18 and 29 years old who had recovered from COVID-19.

As to this clone: This same CDR3 is encoded by further DNA sequences in the sample. The rearrangement uses TRBV7-9 and TRBJ2-7, with 7 bases that match TRBD1. Germline CDR1 and CDR2: SEHNR and FQNEAQ (reference sequence). This CDR3 has 14 amino acids. The V and J ends lost 4 bases and 0 bases, in that order; junction bases with no gene match: 3. In DNA form, the CDR3 reads TGTGCCAGCAGCTCACAGGGGAGCTCCTACGAGCAGTACTTC. Its protein is CASSSQGSSYEQYF.

This clone has a single count. The chain combines TRBV5-1 with TRBJ2-1; 7 nucleotides line up with TRBD2. Unmatched junction bases numbered 10, after V lost 4 bases and J lost 0 bases. The CDR3 is made up of 17 amino acids. Germline V CDR1 and CDR2: SGHRS, YFSETQ. The DNA for the CDR3 is TGCGCCAGCAGCAAGAGCGGGGAGCCTCGCTCCTACAATGAGCAGTTCTTC. Its translation is CASSKSGEPRSYNEQFF.

The rearrangement joins TRBV28 to TRBJ2-1; 10 nucleotides match TRBD2. The V and J ends lost 5 bases and 3 bases, in that order; junction bases with no gene match: 7. Germline assignment: CDR1 MDHEN and CDR2 SYDVKM. This CDR3 spans 16 amino acids. The CDR3 DNA follows: TGTGCCAGCAGTCCTGAATGGACTAGCGGCTACAATGAGCAGTTCTTC. Amino acid sequence: CASSPEWTSGYNEQFF.